This TCR beta chain stems from a study of T-cell memory formation after mild COVID-19. This clonotype was observed at least ten times. The ends were cut back, 7 bases at V and 5 bases at J, with 17 bases in the middle. This CDR3 is built from 14 residues. Germline CDR1 and CDR2: SGHAT and FQNNGV. In TCRdb, the 5' RACE reads were re-called with MiXCR into one record per CDR3 protein. The repertoire has about 260,000 distinct CDR3 sequences, over 15% of them found once; the top ten carry around 21%. Sequenced: PBMCs or a T cell subset sorted from them (not recorded which). The chain couples TRBV11-2 to TRBJ2-5; TRBD2 might be the D (5 bases). The TCR sequence derives from a young man who had mild COVID-19 (a few samples of this study predate the infection). Cell type and time point are not known. The CDR3: CASTDLRGWETQYF. DNA of the CDR3: TGTGCCAGCACCGACCTACGGGGTTGGGAGACCCAGTACTTC.